This TCR beta chain comes out of a study of CD8 T cells in Susac syndrome. Across the study: When their blood was taken, patients with Susac syndrome were therapy-naive, taking corticosteroids, or taking intravenous immunoglobulin alone. Study-wide findings and caveats: The CD4+ T cell repertoires that were profiled in Susac syndrome showed no clonal expansion.

Trimming pared 1 base from V and 2 bases from J, leaving 3 bases between. CDR3 length: 13 residues. Looked up from germline, CDR1 is SEHNR and CDR2 is FQNEAQ (reference sequence). This clonotype was seen a handful of times. What it binds is unknown. The RNA input was roughly 0.45 to 1 ug, and it was reverse transcribed with random hexamers. TCRdb called the immunoSEQ multiplex PCR reads again in MiXCR, with one record for every CDR3 protein. The data contain some 150,000 distinct CDR3 sequences, roughly 95% of them singletons. Material: CD4+ T cells from PBMCs. This sequence joins TRBV7-9 and TRBJ2-1; no firm D call. The TCR originated in a human donor with Susac syndrome. The DNA of the CDR3 is TGTGCCAGCAGCTTAGGGGCCTACAATGAGCAGTTCTTC. Translation gives CASSLGAYNEQFF.